The sequence of this T cell receptor beta chain was determined in a study of blood T cell repertoires in COVID-19. Background on the study: Samples came from the United States, Italy and Spain, spanning acute and convalescent COVID-19. The cDNA or gDNA used as material had been derived from T cells, B-cell-depleted T cells, or PBMCs.

Participants spanned ages roughly 18 to 95 years and resided in 20 to 30 US areas. The CDR3 has 19 residues. Germline trimming cut 1 base from V and 5 bases from J; bases unmatched to any gene: 16. CDR1 MDHEN and CDR2 SYDVKM come from the germline V gene. Original handling: Nucleated cell number was recorded as an estimate derived from reference gene primer amplification. Data came from immunoSEQ multiplex PCR; TCRdb stores just in-frame clones and leaves some out. V and J calls and clone size are given by that table; D and trimming were obtained from the DNA. The sample carries fewer than 350,000 clones, about 90% recorded once.

This clonotype was sampled from a woman aged 25-40 years who had been exposed to COVID-19. The source material was PBMCs or T cells enriched from blood (not recorded which). V and J are TRBV28 and TRBJ2-1; TRBD2 matches 8 bases. CDR3 nucleotide sequence: TGTGCCAGCAGTTTATCTATCTGGGGCAGCGGGAGACCGAACAATGAGCAGTTCTTC. Its protein product is CASSLSIWGSGRPNNEQFF.